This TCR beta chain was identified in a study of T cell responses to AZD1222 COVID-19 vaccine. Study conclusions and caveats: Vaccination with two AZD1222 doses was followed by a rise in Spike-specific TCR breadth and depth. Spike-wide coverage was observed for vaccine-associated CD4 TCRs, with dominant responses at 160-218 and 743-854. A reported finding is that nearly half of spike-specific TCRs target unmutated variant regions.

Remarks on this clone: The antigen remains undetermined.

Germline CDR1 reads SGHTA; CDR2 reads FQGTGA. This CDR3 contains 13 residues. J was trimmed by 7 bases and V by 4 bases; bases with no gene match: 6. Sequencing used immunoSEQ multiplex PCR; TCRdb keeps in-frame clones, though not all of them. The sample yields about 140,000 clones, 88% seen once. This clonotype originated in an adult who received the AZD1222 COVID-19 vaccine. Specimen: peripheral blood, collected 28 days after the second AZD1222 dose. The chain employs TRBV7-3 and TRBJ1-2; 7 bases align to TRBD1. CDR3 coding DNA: TGTGCCAGCAGCTGGGACAGACAGAGTGGCTACACCTTC. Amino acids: CASSWDRQSGYTF.